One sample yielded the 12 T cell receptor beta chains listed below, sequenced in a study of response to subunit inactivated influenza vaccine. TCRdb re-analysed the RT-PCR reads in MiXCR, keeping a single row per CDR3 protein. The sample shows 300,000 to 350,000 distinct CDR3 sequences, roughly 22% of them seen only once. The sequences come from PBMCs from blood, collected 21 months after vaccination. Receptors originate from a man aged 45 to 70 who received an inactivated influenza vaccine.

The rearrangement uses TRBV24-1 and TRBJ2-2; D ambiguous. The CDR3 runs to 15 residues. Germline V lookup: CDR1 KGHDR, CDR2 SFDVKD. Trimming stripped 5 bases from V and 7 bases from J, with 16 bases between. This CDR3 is CATSGRPRPGGELFF. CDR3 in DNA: TGTGCCACCAGTGGCCGACCGCGGCCCGGCGGGGAGCTGTTTTTT.

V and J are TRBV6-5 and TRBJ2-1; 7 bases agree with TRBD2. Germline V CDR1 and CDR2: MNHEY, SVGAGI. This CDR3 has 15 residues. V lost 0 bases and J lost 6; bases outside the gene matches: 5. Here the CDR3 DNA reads TGTGCCAGCAGTTACTCGGGGGGGGTCCTCAATGAGCAGTTCTTC. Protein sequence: CASSYSGGVLNEQFF.

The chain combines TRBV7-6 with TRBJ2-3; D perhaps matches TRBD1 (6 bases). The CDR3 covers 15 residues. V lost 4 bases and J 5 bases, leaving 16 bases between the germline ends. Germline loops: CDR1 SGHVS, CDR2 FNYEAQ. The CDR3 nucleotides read TGTGCCAGCAGCTCAGGGACATTCAAAGGAGATACGCAGTATTTT. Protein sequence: CASSSGTFKGDTQYF. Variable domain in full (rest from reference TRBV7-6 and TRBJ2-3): GAGVSQSPRYKVTKRGQDVALRCDPISGHVSLYWYRQALGQGPEFLTYFNYEAQQDKSGLPNDRFSAERPEGSISTLTIQRTEQRDSAMYRCASSSGTFKGDTQYFGPGTRLTVL.

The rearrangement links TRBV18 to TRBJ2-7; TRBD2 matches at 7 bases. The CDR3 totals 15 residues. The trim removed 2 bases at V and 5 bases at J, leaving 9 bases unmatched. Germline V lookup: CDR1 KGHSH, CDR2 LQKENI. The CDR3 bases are TGTGCCAGCTCACCAAAGGGAGGGGCCTACGACGAGCAGTACTTC. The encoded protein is CASSPKGGAYDEQYF.

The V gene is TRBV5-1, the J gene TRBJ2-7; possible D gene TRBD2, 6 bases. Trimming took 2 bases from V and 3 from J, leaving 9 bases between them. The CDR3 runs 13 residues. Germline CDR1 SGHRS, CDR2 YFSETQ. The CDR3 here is CASSFQGGYEQYF. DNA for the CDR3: TGCGCCAGCAGCTTTCAGGGAGGCTACGAGCAGTACTTC. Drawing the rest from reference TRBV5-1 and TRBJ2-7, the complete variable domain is KAGVTQTPRYLIKTRGQQVTLSCSPISGHRSVSWYQQTPGQGLQFLFEYFSETQRNKGNFPGRFSGRQFSNSRSEMNVSTLELGDSALYLCASSFQGGYEQYFGPGTRLTVT.

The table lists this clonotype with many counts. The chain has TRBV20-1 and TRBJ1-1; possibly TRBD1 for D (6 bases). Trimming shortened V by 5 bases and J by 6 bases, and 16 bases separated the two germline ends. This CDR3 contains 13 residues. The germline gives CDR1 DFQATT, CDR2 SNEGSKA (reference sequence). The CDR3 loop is CSAWVSGASEAFF. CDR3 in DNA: TGCAGTGCTTGGGTTTCAGGGGCGTCTGAAGCTTTCTTT.

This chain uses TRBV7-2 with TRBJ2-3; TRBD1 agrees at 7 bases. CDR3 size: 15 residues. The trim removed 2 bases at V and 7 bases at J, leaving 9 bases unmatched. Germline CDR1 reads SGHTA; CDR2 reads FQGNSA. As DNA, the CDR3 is TGTGCCAGCAGCTTACTCGACAGGGAGTACCATACGCAGTATTTT. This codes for CASSLLDREYHTQYF.

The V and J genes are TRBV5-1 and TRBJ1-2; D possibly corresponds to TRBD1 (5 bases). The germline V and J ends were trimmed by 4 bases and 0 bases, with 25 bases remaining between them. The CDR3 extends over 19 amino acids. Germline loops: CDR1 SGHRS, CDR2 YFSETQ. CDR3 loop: CASSRTGTDALGANYGYTF. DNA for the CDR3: TGCGCCAGCAGCCGAACCGGGACGGATGCCCTTGGGGCTAACTATGGCTACACCTTC.

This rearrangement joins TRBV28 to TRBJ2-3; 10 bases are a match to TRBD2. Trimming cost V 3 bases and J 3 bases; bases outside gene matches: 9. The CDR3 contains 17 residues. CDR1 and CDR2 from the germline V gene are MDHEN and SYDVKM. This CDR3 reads CASSLEPSGRRTDTQYF. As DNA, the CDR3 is TGTGCCAGCAGTTTGGAGCCTAGCGGGAGACGGACAGATACGCAGTATTTT. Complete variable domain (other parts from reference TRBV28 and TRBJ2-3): DVKVTQSSRYLVKRTGEKVFLECVQDMDHENMFWYRQDPGLGLRLIYFSYDVKMKEKGDIPEGYSVSREKKERFSLILESASTNQTSMYLCASSLEPSGRRTDTQYFGPGTRLTVL.

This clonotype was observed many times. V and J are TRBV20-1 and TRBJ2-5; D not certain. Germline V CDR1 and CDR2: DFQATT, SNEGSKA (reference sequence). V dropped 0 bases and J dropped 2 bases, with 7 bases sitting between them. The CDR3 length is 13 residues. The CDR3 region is CSARDIRQETQYF. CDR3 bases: TGCAGTGCTAGAGATATACGTCAAGAGACCCAGTACTTC.

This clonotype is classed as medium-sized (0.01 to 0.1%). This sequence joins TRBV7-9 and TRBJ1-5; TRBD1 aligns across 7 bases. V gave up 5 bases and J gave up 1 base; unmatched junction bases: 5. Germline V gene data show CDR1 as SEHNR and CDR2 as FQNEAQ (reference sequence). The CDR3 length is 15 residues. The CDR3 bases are TGTGCCAGCAGCGCAGGCAGGGGGAGCAATCAGCCCCAGCATTTT. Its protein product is CASSAGRGSNQPQHF.

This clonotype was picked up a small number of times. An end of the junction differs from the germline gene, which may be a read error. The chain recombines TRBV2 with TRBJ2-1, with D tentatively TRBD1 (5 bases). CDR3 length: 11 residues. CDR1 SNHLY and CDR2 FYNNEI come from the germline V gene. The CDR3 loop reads CASRIDSGQVF. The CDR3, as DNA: TGTGCCAGCAGGATTGACAGTGGCCAGGTCTTC. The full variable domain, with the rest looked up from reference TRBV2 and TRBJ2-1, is EPEVTQTPSHQVTQMGQEVILRCVPISNHLYFYWYRQILGQKVEFLVSFYNNEISEKSEIFDDQFSVERPDGSNFTLKIRSTKLEDSAMYFCASRIDSGQVFGPGTRLTVL.